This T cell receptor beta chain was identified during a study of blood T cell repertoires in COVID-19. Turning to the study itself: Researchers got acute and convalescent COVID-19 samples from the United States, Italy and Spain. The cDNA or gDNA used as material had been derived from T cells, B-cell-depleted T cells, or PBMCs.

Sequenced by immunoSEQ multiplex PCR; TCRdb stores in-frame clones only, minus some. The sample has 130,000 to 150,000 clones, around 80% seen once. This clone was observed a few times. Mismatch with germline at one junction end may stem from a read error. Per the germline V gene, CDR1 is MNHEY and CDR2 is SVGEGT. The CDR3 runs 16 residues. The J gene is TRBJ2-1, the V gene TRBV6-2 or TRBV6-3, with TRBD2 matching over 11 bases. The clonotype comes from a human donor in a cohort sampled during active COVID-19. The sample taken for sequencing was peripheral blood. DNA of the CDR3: TGTGCCAGCACTTACAGGGCTAGCGGGGGGTACAATGAGCAGTTCTTC. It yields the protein CASTYRASGGYNEQFF.